This T cell receptor beta chain emerged from a study of blood T cell repertoires in COVID-19. With 7 bases clipped from V and 1 base from J, the junction kept 3 bases outside the gene matches. This CDR3 contains 14 residues. The germline gives CDR1 SGHTA, CDR2 FQGNSA. The data were produced by immunoSEQ multiplex PCR, yet TCRdb's version contains in-frame clones alone and is incomplete. The sample consists of hundreds of thousands of clones, approximately 90% of them appearing once. The chain recombines TRBV7-2 with TRBJ2-1; the match to TRBD2 covers 8 bases. This TCR derives from a man in his sixties with COVID-19, enrolled during active disease. Sequencing used peripheral blood. The CDR3 DNA reads as TGTGCCAGCAAAGCTAGCGGGTCCTACAATGAGCAGTTCTTC. Translating it yields CASKASGSYNEQFF.